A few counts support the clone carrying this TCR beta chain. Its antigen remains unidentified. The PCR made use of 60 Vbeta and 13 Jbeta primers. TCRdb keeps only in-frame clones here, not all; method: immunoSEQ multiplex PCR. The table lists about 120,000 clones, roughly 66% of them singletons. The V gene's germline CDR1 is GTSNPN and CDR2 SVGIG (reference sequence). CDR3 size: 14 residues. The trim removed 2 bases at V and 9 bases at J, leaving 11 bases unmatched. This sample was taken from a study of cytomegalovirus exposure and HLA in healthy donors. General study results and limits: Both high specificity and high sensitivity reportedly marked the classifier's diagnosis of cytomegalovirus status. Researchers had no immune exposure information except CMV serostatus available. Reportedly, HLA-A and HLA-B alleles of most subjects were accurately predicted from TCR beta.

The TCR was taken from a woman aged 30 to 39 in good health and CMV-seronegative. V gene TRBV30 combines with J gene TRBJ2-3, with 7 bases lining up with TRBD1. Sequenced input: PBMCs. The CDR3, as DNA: TGTGCCTGGAGTTCAACGCGGCAGGGGGACACGCAGTATTTT. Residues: CAWSSTRQGDTQYF.